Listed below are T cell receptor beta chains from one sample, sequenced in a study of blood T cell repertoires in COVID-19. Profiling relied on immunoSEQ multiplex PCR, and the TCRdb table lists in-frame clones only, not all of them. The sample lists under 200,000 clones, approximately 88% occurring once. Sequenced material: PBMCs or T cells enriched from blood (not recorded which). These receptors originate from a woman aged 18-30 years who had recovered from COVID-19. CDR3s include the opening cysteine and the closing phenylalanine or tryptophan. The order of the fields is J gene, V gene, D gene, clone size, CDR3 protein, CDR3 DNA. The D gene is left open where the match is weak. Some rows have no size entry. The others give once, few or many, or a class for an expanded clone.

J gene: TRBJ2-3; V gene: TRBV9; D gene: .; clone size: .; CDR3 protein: CASRGPGTDTQYF; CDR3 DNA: TGTGCCAGCAGGGGGCCTGGCACAGATACGCAGTATTTT
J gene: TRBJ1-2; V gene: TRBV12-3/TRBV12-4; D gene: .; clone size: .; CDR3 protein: CASSSGETDGYTF; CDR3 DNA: TGTGCCAGCAGCTCCGGGGAGACCGATGGCTACACCTTC
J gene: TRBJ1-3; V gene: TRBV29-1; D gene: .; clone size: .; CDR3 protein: CSVEDTGNTIYF; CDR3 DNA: TGCAGCGTTGAAGATACCGGGAACACCATATATTTT
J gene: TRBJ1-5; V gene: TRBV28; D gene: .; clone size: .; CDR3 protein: CASSTTVYSNQPQHF; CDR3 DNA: TGTGCCAGCAGCACAACAGTATATAGCAATCAGCCCCAGCATTTT
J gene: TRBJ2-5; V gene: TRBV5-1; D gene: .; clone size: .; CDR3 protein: CASRQQETQYF; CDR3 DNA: TGCGCCAGCAGACAGCAAGAGACCCAGTACTTC
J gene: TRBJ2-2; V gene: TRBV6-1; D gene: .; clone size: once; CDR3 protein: CASSPTSTGELFF; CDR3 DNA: TGTGCCAGCAGTCCTACGTCAACCGGGGAGCTGTTTTTT
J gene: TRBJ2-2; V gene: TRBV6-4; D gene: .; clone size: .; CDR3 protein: CASSRRAENTGELFF; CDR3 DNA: TGTGCCAGCAGTAGGAGGGCAGAGAACACCGGGGAGCTGTTTTTT
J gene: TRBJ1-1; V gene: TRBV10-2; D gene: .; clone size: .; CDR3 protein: CASSGEGSLEAFF; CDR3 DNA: TGCGCCAGCAGTGGGGAGGGTTCCCTTGAAGCTTTCTTT
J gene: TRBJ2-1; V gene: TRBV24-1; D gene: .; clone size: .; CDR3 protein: CATSSIATDNEQFF; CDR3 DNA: TGTGCCACCAGTTCAATCGCCACTGACAATGAGCAGTTCTTC
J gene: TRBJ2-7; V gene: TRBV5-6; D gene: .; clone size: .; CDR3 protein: CASSPVGTLYEQYF; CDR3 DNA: TGTGCCAGCAGCCCCGTCGGGACACTCTACGAGCAGTACTTC
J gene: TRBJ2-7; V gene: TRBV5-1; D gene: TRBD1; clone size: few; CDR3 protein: CASSWGQGITYEQYF; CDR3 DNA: TGCGCCAGCAGCTGGGGACAGGGAATAACCTACGAGCAGTACTTC
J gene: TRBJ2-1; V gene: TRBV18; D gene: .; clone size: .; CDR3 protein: CASSPSPSVAEQFF; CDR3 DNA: TGTGCCAGCTCACCATCCCCTAGCGTTGCTGAGCAGTTCTTC
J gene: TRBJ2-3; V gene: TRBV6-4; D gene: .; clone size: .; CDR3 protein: CASSDSSSGGGTDTQYF; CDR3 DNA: TGTGCCAGCAGTGACTCGTCTTCGGGGGGCGGCACAGATACGCAGTATTTT
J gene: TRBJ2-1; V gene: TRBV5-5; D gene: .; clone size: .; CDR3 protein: CASNGEDLRYNEQFF; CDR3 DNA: TGTGCCAGCAACGGGGAAGATTTGCGATACAATGAGCAGTTCTTC
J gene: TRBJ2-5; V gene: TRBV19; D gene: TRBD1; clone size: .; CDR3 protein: CASSRGQEETQYF; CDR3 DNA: TGTGCCAGTAGTAGGGGACAGGAAGAGACCCAGTACTTC
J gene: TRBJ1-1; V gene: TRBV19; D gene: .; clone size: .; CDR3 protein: CASSITWQGGAWQAFF; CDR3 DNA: TGTGCCAGTAGTATTACGTGGCAGGGCGGCGCATGGCAAGCTTTCTTT
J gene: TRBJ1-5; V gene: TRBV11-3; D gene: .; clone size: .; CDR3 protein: CASSWGEQPQHF; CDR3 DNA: TGTGCCAGCAGCTGGGGCGAACAGCCCCAGCATTTT
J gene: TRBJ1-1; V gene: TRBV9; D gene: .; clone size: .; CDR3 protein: CASSRGLGEAFF; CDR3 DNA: TGTGCCAGCAGCCGAGGGTTGGGTGAAGCTTTCTTT
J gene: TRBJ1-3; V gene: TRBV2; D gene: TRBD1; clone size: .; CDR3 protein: CASSERGTGFGNTIYF; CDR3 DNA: TGTGCCAGCAGTGAAAGAGGGACAGGGTTCGGAAACACCATATATTTT
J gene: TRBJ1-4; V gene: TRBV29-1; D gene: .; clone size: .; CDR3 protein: CSVRGRIPDEKLFF; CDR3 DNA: TGCAGCGTGCGGGGACGGATCCCTGATGAAAAACTGTTTTTT
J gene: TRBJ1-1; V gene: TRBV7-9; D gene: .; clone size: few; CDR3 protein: CASSPRFLGTEAFF; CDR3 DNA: TGTGCCAGCAGTCCTAGGTTCTTAGGCACTGAAGCTTTCTTT
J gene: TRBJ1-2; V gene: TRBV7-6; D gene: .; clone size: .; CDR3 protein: CASSPYLGGNYGYTF; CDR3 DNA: TGTGCCAGCAGCCCCTACCTGGGAGGGAACTATGGCTACACCTTC
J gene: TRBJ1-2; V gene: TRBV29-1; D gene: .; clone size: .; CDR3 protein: CSVRDWDYGYTF; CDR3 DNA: TGCAGCGTTCGGGACTGGGACTATGGCTACACCTTC
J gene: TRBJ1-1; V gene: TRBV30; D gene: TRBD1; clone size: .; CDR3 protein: CAWRPTGTGVPEAFF; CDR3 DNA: TGTGCCTGGAGACCCACCGGGACAGGGGTCCCTGAAGCTTTCTTT
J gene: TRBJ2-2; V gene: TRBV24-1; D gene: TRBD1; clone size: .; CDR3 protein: CATSDFGTGNTGELFF; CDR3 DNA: TGTGCCACCAGTGATTTCGGGACAGGTAACACCGGGGAGCTGTTTTTT
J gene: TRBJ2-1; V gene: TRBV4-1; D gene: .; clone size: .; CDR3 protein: CASSQVDRPGRFF; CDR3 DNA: TGCGCCAGCAGCCAAGTCGACAGGCCGGGACGGTTCTTC
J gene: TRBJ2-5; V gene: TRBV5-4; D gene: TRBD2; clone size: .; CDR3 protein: CASSLKRGAGETQYF; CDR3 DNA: TGTGCCAGCAGCTTAAAGCGGGGGGCAGGGGAGACCCAGTACTTC
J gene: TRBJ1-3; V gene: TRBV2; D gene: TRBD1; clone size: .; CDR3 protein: CASSDRDSGNTIYF; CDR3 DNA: TGTGCCAGTTCTGACAGGGACTCTGGAAACACCATATATTTT
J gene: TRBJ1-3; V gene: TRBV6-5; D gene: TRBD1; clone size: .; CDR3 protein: CASSTGTAGNTIYF; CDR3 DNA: TGTGCCAGCAGTACCGGGACAGCCGGAAACACCATATATTTT
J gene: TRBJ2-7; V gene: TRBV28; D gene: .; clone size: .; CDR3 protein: CASSFQGGASEQYF; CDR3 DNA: TGTGCCAGCAGTTTTCAGGGTGGGGCTTCCGAGCAGTACTTC
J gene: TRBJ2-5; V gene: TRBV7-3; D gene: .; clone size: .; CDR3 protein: CASSLTRGETQYF; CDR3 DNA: TGTGCCAGCAGCTTAACTCGGGGAGAGACCCAGTACTTC
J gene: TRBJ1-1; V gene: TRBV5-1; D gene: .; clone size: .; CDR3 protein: CASSFNGVLTEAFF; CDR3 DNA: TGCGCCAGCAGCTTTAACGGAGTGCTCACTGAAGCTTTCTTT
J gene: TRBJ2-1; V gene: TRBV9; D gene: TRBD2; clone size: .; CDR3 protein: CASSSGTSGGDEQFF; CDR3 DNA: TGTGCCAGCAGCTCGGGGACTAGCGGCGGCGATGAGCAGTTCTTC
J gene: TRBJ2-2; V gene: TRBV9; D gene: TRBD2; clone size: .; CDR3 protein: CARGGAGSGELFF; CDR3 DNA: TGTGCCCGCGGGGGGGCCGGATCCGGGGAGCTGTTTTTT
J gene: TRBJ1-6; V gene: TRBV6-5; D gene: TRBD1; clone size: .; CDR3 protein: CASSYSETGWNSPLHF; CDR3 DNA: TGTGCCAGCAGTTACTCGGAGACAGGGTGGAATTCACCCCTCCACTTT